Listed below are T cell receptor beta chains from one sample, sequenced in a study of blood T cell repertoires in COVID-19. Profiling relied on immunoSEQ multiplex PCR, and the TCRdb table lists in-frame clones only, not all of them. The profile covers approximately 220,000 clones, with about 87% appearing a single time and over 2.5% taken by the ten largest. Material for sequencing was peripheral blood. The receptors derive from a man in his sixties with acute or convalescent COVID-19. Both conserved end residues are part of each CDR3. The order of the fields is D gene, clone size, J gene, V gene, CDR3 length, CDR3 protein, CDR3 DNA. A D gene is named only where the DNA matches it firmly. Clone size is not always given. Where it is, it says once, few, many or a class for expanded clones.

d_gene: NA; abundance: NA; j_gene: TRBJ1-1; v_gene: TRBV27; len: 14; CDR3aa: CASSDYGPNTEAFF; CDR3nt: TGTGCCAGCAGTGACTACGGCCCGAACACTGAAGCTTTCTTT
d_gene: NA; abundance: NA; j_gene: TRBJ2-1; v_gene: TRBV13; len: 16; CDR3aa: CASSSSGDGTYNEQFF; CDR3nt: TGTGCCAGCAGCTCCTCGGGGGACGGAACCTACAATGAGCAGTTCTTC
d_gene: TRBD2; abundance: once; j_gene: TRBJ2-3; v_gene: TRBV7-2; len: 15; CDR3aa: CASSTQGGGAYTQYF; CDR3nt: TGTGCCAGCAGCACACAAGGCGGGGGGGCCTATACGCAGTATTTT
d_gene: TRBD1; abundance: NA; j_gene: TRBJ2-7; v_gene: TRBV19; len: 14; CDR3aa: CASRPGQGLYEQYF; CDR3nt: TGTGCCAGTAGACCGGGACAGGGGCTCTACGAGCAGTACTTC
d_gene: NA; abundance: NA; j_gene: TRBJ2-5; v_gene: TRBV14; len: 16; CDR3aa: CASSQDQGLHQETQYF; CDR3nt: TGTGCCAGCAGCCAAGATCAGGGACTCCATCAAGAGACCCAGTACTTC
d_gene: TRBD1; abundance: NA; j_gene: TRBJ1-3; v_gene: TRBV3-1/TRBV3-2; len: 18; CDR3aa: CASSQEFRTGGSGNTIYF; CDR3nt: TGTGCCAGCAGCCAAGAGTTTCGGACAGGGGGTTCTGGAAACACCATATATTTT
d_gene: NA; abundance: NA; j_gene: TRBJ1-4; v_gene: TRBV6-5; len: 15; CDR3aa: CASSSYRTTNEKLFF; CDR3nt: TGTGCCAGCAGCTCCTATAGGACTACTAATGAAAAACTGTTTTTT
d_gene: NA; abundance: NA; j_gene: TRBJ2-2; v_gene: TRBV2; len: 15; CDR3aa: CASSGTPHGTGELFF; CDR3nt: TGTGCCAGCAGTGGGACACCCCACGGCACCGGGGAGCTGTTTTTT
d_gene: NA; abundance: NA; j_gene: TRBJ2-5; v_gene: TRBV11-1; len: 14; CDR3aa: CASSLRWGRETQYF; CDR3nt: TGTGCCAGCAGCTTAAGGTGGGGGCGGGAGACCCAGTACTTC
d_gene: TRBD1; abundance: once; j_gene: TRBJ2-1; v_gene: TRBV4-1; len: 15; CDR3aa: CASSQLQGAGNEQFF; CDR3nt: TGCGCCAGCAGCCAATTACAGGGGGCTGGGAATGAGCAGTTCTTC
d_gene: NA; abundance: few; j_gene: TRBJ1-4; v_gene: TRBV19; len: 16; CDR3aa: CASSPRQTSTNEKLFF; CDR3nt: TGTGCCAGTAGTCCGCGACAGACTTCAACTAATGAAAAACTGTTTTTT
d_gene: NA; abundance: once; j_gene: TRBJ1-3; v_gene: TRBV19; len: 14; CDR3aa: CASSPTAPGNTIYF; CDR3nt: TGTGCCAGTAGCCCGACAGCCCCTGGAAACACCATATATTTT
d_gene: TRBD1; abundance: NA; j_gene: TRBJ1-1; v_gene: TRBV11-2; len: 18; CDR3aa: CASSLATGIQRRFAEAFF; CDR3nt: TGTGCCAGCAGCTTAGCGACAGGGATTCAACGGCGATTTGCTGAAGCTTTCTTT
d_gene: TRBD2; abundance: NA; j_gene: TRBJ2-1; v_gene: TRBV20-1; len: 17; CDR3aa: CSASELAGGIDYNEQFF; CDR3nt: TGCAGTGCTAGTGAACTAGCGGGGGGGATTGACTACAATGAGCAGTTCTTC
d_gene: NA; abundance: NA; j_gene: TRBJ1-4; v_gene: TRBV20-1; len: 14; CDR3aa: CSASLASNNEKLFF; CDR3nt: TGCAGTGCTAGTCTTGCCAGTAACAATGAAAAACTGTTTTTT
d_gene: TRBD2; abundance: once; j_gene: TRBJ2-3; v_gene: TRBV7-3; len: 16; CDR3aa: CASSLMGGVGEDTQYF; CDR3nt: TGTGCCAGCAGCTTAATGGGAGGGGTGGGTGAGGATACGCAGTATTTT
d_gene: NA; abundance: NA; j_gene: TRBJ2-3; v_gene: TRBV7-9; len: 14; CDR3aa: CASSRSTGSDTQYF; CDR3nt: TGTGCCAGCAGCCGATCTACAGGGTCAGATACGCAGTATTTT
d_gene: TRBD2; abundance: few; j_gene: TRBJ2-1; v_gene: TRBV2; len: 15; CDR3aa: CARGSASGAINEQFF; CDR3nt: TGTGCCAGAGGGTCGGCTAGCGGGGCAATAAATGAGCAGTTCTTC
d_gene: NA; abundance: NA; j_gene: TRBJ2-1; v_gene: TRBV2; len: 15; CDR3aa: CASTALDGGRGEQFF; CDR3nt: TGTGCCAGCACCGCCCTGGACGGGGGTCGGGGTGAGCAGTTCTTC
d_gene: NA; abundance: few; j_gene: TRBJ1-2; v_gene: TRBV5-1; len: 14; CDR3aa: CASSLAGQVNGYTF; CDR3nt: TGCGCCAGCAGCTTGGCCGGTCAGGTAAATGGCTACACCTTC
d_gene: TRBD2; abundance: NA; j_gene: TRBJ2-1; v_gene: TRBV4-1; len: 15; CDR3aa: CASSQDGASGGSQFF; CDR3nt: TGCGCCAGCAGCCAAGATGGAGCTAGCGGGGGTTCTCAGTTCTTC
d_gene: TRBD1; abundance: NA; j_gene: TRBJ1-6; v_gene: TRBV9; len: 18; CDR3aa: CASSGPGQGAAYNSPLHF; CDR3nt: TGTGCCAGCAGCGGTCCCGGACAGGGGGCTGCCTATAATTCACCCCTCCACTTT
d_gene: TRBD1; abundance: NA; j_gene: TRBJ2-3; v_gene: TRBV7-6; len: 16; CDR3aa: CASSPDRGPSTDTQYF; CDR3nt: TGTGCCAGCAGCCCGGACAGGGGGCCTAGCACAGATACGCAGTATTTT
d_gene: NA; abundance: NA; j_gene: TRBJ1-1; v_gene: TRBV7-2; len: 14; CDR3aa: CASSLWGVNTEAFF; CDR3nt: TGTGCCAGCAGCTTATGGGGGGTGAACACTGAAGCTTTCTTT
d_gene: TRBD2; abundance: NA; j_gene: TRBJ2-1; v_gene: TRBV28; len: 14; CDR3aa: CASRTSGGYNEQFF; CDR3nt: TGTGCCAGCAGAACTAGCGGGGGCTACAATGAGCAGTTCTTC
d_gene: TRBD2; abundance: NA; j_gene: TRBJ2-1; v_gene: TRBV5-8; len: 17; CDR3aa: CASSLGISGGDGGEQFF; CDR3nt: TGTGCCAGCAGCTTGGGGATTAGCGGGGGAGATGGCGGTGAGCAGTTCTTC
d_gene: NA; abundance: NA; j_gene: TRBJ1-1; v_gene: TRBV5-4; len: 18; CDR3aa: CASSHKQRRREMNTEAFF; CDR3nt: TGTGCCAGCAGCCACAAACAACGACGAAGGGAGATGAACACTGAAGCTTTCTTT
d_gene: NA; abundance: NA; j_gene: TRBJ2-3; v_gene: TRBV4-2; len: 16; CDR3aa: CASSQEAGGRTDTQYF; CDR3nt: TGTGCCAGCAGCCAAGAGGCAGGGGGGCGCACAGATACGCAGTATTTT
d_gene: TRBD2; abundance: NA; j_gene: TRBJ2-5; v_gene: TRBV11-2; len: 14; CDR3aa: CASSPHSGGETQYF; CDR3nt: TGTGCCAGCAGCCCACATAGCGGGGGAGAGACCCAGTACTTC
d_gene: NA; abundance: NA; j_gene: TRBJ2-5; v_gene: TRBV7-3; len: 12; CDR3aa: CASSAPRGTQYF; CDR3nt: TGTGCCAGCAGCGCCCCCCGGGGGACCCAGTACTTC
d_gene: TRBD1; abundance: NA; j_gene: TRBJ2-3; v_gene: TRBV7-8; len: 15; CDR3aa: CASSQRTGGKDTQYF; CDR3nt: TGTGCCAGCAGCCAGAGGACAGGGGGTAAAGATACGCAGTATTTT
d_gene: NA; abundance: NA; j_gene: TRBJ2-5; v_gene: TRBV19; len: 13; CDR3aa: CASSPGLPETQYF; CDR3nt: TGTGCCAGTAGCCCTGGACTTCCAGAGACCCAGTACTTC
d_gene: TRBD1; abundance: NA; j_gene: TRBJ1-4; v_gene: TRBV5-1; len: 16; CDR3aa: CASSSGQGATNEKLFF; CDR3nt: TGCGCCAGCAGCTCGGGACAGGGTGCAACTAATGAAAAACTGTTTTTT
d_gene: TRBD1; abundance: NA; j_gene: TRBJ1-4; v_gene: TRBV5-1; len: 17; CDR3aa: CASSVRDSSATNEKLFF; CDR3nt: TGCGCCAGCAGCGTCCGGGACAGCTCTGCAACTAATGAAAAACTGTTTTTT
d_gene: NA; abundance: NA; j_gene: TRBJ1-2; v_gene: TRBV20-1; len: 11; CDR3aa: CSAPGTYGYTF; CDR3nt: TGCAGTGCTCCAGGTACCTATGGCTACACCTTC
d_gene: NA; abundance: NA; j_gene: TRBJ1-1; v_gene: TRBV6-5; len: 15; CDR3aa: CASSPGWMRHTEAFF; CDR3nt: TGTGCCAGCAGCCCGGGGTGGATGAGGCACACTGAAGCTTTCTTT
d_gene: TRBD1; abundance: few; j_gene: TRBJ2-1; v_gene: TRBV19; len: 18; CDR3aa: CASSGGTGFGQGYNEQFF; CDR3nt: TGTGCCAGTAGTGGCGGGACAGGGTTCGGTCAGGGCTACAATGAGCAGTTCTTC
d_gene: TRBD1; abundance: NA; j_gene: TRBJ2-4; v_gene: TRBV4-1; len: 17; CDR3aa: CASSQDFSDRGLGIQYF; CDR3nt: TGCGCCAGCAGCCAAGACTTTAGTGACAGGGGATTGGGCATTCAGTACTTC
d_gene: NA; abundance: NA; j_gene: TRBJ2-5; v_gene: TRBV7-2; len: 15; CDR3aa: CASSPSTGFGETQYF; CDR3nt: TGTGCCAGCAGCCCCTCTACAGGGTTTGGGGAGACCCAGTACTTC
d_gene: NA; abundance: NA; j_gene: TRBJ2-7; v_gene: TRBV5-6; len: 15; CDR3aa: CASSLGLTTPLEQYF; CDR3nt: TGTGCCAGCAGCTTGGGTCTGACTACCCCTCTCGAGCAGTACTTC
d_gene: TRBD2; abundance: NA; j_gene: TRBJ2-3; v_gene: TRBV9; len: 17; CDR3aa: CASSPPGLAGVADTQYF; CDR3nt: TGTGCCAGCAGCCCGCCGGGACTAGCGGGGGTCGCAGATACGCAGTATTTT
d_gene: TRBD2; abundance: NA; j_gene: TRBJ2-5; v_gene: TRBV19; len: 13; CDR3aa: CATPRGGRETQYF; CDR3nt: TGTGCCACCCCCCGGGGGGGGCGGGAGACCCAGTACTTC
d_gene: TRBD1; abundance: many; j_gene: TRBJ1-6; v_gene: TRBV3-1/TRBV3-2; len: 16; CDR3aa: CASSQDLGQMGSPLHF; CDR3nt: TGTGCCAGCAGCCAAGATCTGGGACAGATGGGTTCACCCCTCCACTTT
d_gene: TRBD2; abundance: NA; j_gene: TRBJ2-3; v_gene: TRBV29-1; len: 16; CDR3aa: CSVLQGLAGGTDTQYF; CDR3nt: TGCAGCGTTCTCCAGGGACTAGCGGGGGGCACAGATACGCAGTATTTT
d_gene: TRBD1; abundance: NA; j_gene: TRBJ1-1; v_gene: TRBV6-5; len: 15; CDR3aa: CASNDRGAMNTEAFF; CDR3nt: TGTGCCAGCAACGACAGGGGCGCGATGAACACTGAAGCTTTCTTT
d_gene: TRBD1; abundance: NA; j_gene: TRBJ2-1; v_gene: TRBV6-5; len: 15; CDR3aa: CASSLDRGPYNEQFF; CDR3nt: TGTGCCAGCAGCCTAGACAGGGGCCCCTACAATGAGCAGTTCTTC
d_gene: NA; abundance: NA; j_gene: TRBJ2-3; v_gene: TRBV18; len: 16; CDR3aa: CASSPPGAVGGDTQYF; CDR3nt: TGTGCCAGCTCACCACCGGGGGCCGTCGGAGGAGATACGCAGTATTTT
d_gene: TRBD1; abundance: NA; j_gene: TRBJ2-2; v_gene: TRBV2; len: 13; CDR3aa: CASRDRDTGELFF; CDR3nt: TGTGCCAGCAGGGACAGGGATACCGGGGAGCTGTTTTTT
d_gene: NA; abundance: NA; j_gene: TRBJ1-2; v_gene: TRBV9; len: 15; CDR3aa: CASSVGTSLNYGYTF; CDR3nt: TGTGCCAGCAGCGTAGGCACCTCCCTAAACTATGGCTACACCTTC
d_gene: NA; abundance: NA; j_gene: TRBJ2-3; v_gene: TRBV14; len: 13; CDR3aa: CASSQEVGGTQYF; CDR3nt: TGTGCCAGCAGCCAAGAAGTTGGAGGGACGCAGTATTTT
d_gene: NA; abundance: NA; j_gene: TRBJ1-5; v_gene: TRBV5-1; len: 16; CDR3aa: CASSLEGGTVNQPQHF; CDR3nt: TGCGCCAGCAGCTTGGAGGGAGGGACCGTCAATCAGCCCCAGCATTTT
d_gene: NA; abundance: NA; j_gene: TRBJ1-5; v_gene: TRBV3-1/TRBV3-2; len: 15; CDR3aa: CASSQTRTDNQPQHF; CDR3nt: TGTGCCAGCAGCCAGACCAGGACAGACAATCAGCCCCAGCATTTT
d_gene: NA; abundance: NA; j_gene: TRBJ2-1; v_gene: TRBV4-1; len: 15; CDR3aa: CASSQDGALYYEQFF; CDR3nt: TGCGCCAGCAGCCAAGATGGGGCGCTATACTATGAGCAGTTCTTC